One T cell receptor (beta chain) is described in this entry. Its antigen is currently unknown. These data come from a study of cytomegalovirus exposure and HLA in healthy donors. Study as a whole: Genetic ancestry analysis placed around 76% of the 300 to 500 donors that were genotyped in the Caucasian-associated cluster.

From germline, CDR1 is SGHAT and CDR2 FQNNGV. The junction had 3 bases not matched to a gene; V was cut back by 1 base and J by 3 bases. This CDR3 region has 14 residues. General study points: Another analysis was done later, and it associated around 15,000 TCR beta sequences with HLA alleles at 0.05 false discovery rate. Cytomegalovirus association was assigned to more than 150 TCR beta chains.

A multiplex PCR was run with 60 Vbeta primers and 13 Jbeta primers. The protocol was immunoSEQ multiplex PCR, while the TCRdb copy is restricted to in-frame clones and leaves out a portion. The profile shows 90,000 or so clones, 55% to 85% of them singletons. Input material: PBMCs. The receptor comes from a woman under 30 in good health and CMV-seropositive. The J gene is TRBJ2-7, the V gene TRBV11-2, with 7 bases identical to TRBD1. This CDR3 is CASSLVGGHYEQYF. The CDR3, as DNA: TGTGCCAGCAGCTTAGTAGGGGGCCACTACGAGCAGTACTTC. Supplemented by reference TRBV11-2 and TRBJ2-7, the full variable domain reads EAGVAQSPRYKIIEKRQSVAFWCNPISGHATLYWYQQILGQGPKLLIQFQNNGVVDDSQLPKDRFSAERLKGVDSTLKIQPAKLEDSAVYLCASSLVGGHYEQYFGPGTRLTVT.